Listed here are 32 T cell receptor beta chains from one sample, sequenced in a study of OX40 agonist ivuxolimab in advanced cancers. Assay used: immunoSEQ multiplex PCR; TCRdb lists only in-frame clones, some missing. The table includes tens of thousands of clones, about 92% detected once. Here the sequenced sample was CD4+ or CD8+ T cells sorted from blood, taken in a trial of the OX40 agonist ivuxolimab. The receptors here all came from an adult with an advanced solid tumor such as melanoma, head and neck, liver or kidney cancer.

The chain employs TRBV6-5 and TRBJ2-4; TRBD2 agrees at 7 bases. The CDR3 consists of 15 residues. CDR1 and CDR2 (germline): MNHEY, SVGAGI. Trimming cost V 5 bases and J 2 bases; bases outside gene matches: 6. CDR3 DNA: TGTGCCAGCAGTCTCTGGGGAGGGACCAAAAACATTCAGTACTTC. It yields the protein CASSLWGGTKNIQYF.

CDR3 sequence: CASSLVLGANVLTF. The CDR3 DNA reads as TGTGCCAGCAGCTTAGTACTTGGGGCCAACGTCCTGACTTTC. This rearrangement joins TRBV11-2 to TRBJ2-6; no reliable D call. The V gene's germline CDR1 is SGHAT and CDR2 FQNNGV. This CDR3 contains 14 residues. V was pared by 1 base and J by 3 bases, with 4 bases between.

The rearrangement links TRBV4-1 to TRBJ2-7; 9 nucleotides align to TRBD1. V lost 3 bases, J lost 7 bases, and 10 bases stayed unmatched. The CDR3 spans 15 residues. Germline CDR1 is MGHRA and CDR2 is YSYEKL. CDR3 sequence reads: CASSHDPTGGYEQYF. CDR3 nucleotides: TGCGCCAGCAGCCACGACCCGACAGGGGGGTATGAGCAGTACTTC.

The CDR3 DNA is TGTGCCAGTAGATACTCCGAGGAGCTGTTTTTT. It yields the protein CASRYSEELFF. This chain uses TRBV19 with TRBJ2-2; D not resolved. V lost 6 bases, J lost 10 bases, and 9 bases lay in between. The germline V gene encodes CDR1 LNHDA and CDR2 SQIVND (reference sequence). The CDR3 is 11 amino acids.

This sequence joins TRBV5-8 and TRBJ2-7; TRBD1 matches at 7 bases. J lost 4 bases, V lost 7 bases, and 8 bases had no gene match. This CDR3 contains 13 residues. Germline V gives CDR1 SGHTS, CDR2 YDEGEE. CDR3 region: CASAGTETYEQYF. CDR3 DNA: TGTGCCAGCGCCGGGACAGAAACATACGAGCAGTACTTC.

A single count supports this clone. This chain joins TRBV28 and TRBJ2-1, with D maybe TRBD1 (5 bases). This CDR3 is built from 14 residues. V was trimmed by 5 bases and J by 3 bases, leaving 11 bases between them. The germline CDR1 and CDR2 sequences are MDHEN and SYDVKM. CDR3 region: CASSIRANYNEQFF. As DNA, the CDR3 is TGTGCCAGCAGTATCAGGGCTAACTACAATGAGCAGTTCTTC.

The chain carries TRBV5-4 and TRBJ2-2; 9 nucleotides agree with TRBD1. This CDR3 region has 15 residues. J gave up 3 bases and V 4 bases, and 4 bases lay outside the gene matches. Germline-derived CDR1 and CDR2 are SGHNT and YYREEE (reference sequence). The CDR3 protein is CASSRGQGDTGELFF. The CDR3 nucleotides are TGTGCCAGCAGCCGGGGACAGGGAGACACCGGGGAGCTGTTTTTT.

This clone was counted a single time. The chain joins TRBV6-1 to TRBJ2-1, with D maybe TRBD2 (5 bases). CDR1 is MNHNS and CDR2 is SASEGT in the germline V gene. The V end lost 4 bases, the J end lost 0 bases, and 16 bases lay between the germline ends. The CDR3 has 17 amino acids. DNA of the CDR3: TGTGCCAGCAGTGCCCCGGCTAGCATGCCCTCCTACAATGAGCAGTTCTTC. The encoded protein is CASSAPASMPSYNEQFF.

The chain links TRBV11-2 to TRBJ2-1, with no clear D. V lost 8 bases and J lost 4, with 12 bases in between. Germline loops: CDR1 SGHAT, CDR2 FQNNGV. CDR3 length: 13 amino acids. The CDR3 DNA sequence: TGTGCCAGCCGAGCTGCCGGTTACAATGAGCAGTTCTTC. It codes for CASRAAGYNEQFF. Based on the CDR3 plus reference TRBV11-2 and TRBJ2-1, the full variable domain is EAGVAQSPRYKIIEKRQSVAFWCNPISGHATLYWYQQILGQGPKLLIQFQNNGVVDDSQLPKDRFSAERLKGVDSTLKIQPAKLEDSAVYLCASRAAGYNEQFFGPGTRLTVL.

CDR3 amino acids: CASSQDRGGADTQYF. CDR3 DNA: TGTGCCAGCAGCCAAGATCGCGGGGGGGCAGATACGCAGTATTTT. The chain employs TRBV4-2 and TRBJ2-3; 9 bases match TRBD2. The CDR3 has 15 residues. Germline assignment: CDR1 LGHNA and CDR2 YNFKEQ. The ends lost 0 bases at V and 4 bases at J; junction bases unmatched: 2.

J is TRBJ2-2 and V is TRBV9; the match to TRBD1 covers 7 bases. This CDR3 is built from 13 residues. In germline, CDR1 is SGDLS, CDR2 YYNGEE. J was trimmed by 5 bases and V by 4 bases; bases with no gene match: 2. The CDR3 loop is CASSLQGTGELFF. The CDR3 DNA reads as TGTGCCAGCAGCCTACAGGGGACCGGGGAGCTGTTTTTT. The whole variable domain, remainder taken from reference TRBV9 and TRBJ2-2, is DSGVTQTPKHLITATGQRVTLRCSPRSGDLSVYWYQQSLDQGLQFLIQYYNGEERAKGNILERFSAQQFPDLHSELNLSSLELGDSALYFCASSLQGTGELFFGEGSRLTVL.

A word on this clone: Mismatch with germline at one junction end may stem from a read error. CDR3 residues: CATSRGLSNEQFF. As DNA, the CDR3 is TGTGCCACCAGTAGGGGACTATCCAATGAGCAGTTCTTC. V is TRBV25-1 and J is TRBJ2-1, with 7 bases fitting TRBD2. Germline V gives CDR1 MGHDK, CDR2 SYGVNS. This CDR3 spans 13 amino acids.

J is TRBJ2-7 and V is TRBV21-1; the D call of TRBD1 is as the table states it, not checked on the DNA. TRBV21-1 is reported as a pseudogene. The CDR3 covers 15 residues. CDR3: CASTSRGSSSYEQYF. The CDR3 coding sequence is TGTGCCAGCACCTCCAGGGGCTCTAGCTCCTACGAGCAGTACTTC.

DNA of the CDR3: TGTGCCAGCAGCGACTTATCGGGGGGGTACAATGAGCAGTTCTTC. Residues: CASSDLSGGYNEQFF. The rearrangement links TRBV11-2 to TRBJ2-1; TRBD2 matches 8 bases. The CDR3 has 15 residues. CDR1 and CDR2 (germline): SGHAT, FQNNGV. After removal of 5 bases from V and 4 bases from J, the junction contained 7 bases not matched to a gene. Complete variable domain (other parts from reference TRBV11-2 and TRBJ2-1): EAGVAQSPRYKIIEKRQSVAFWCNPISGHATLYWYQQILGQGPKLLIQFQNNGVVDDSQLPKDRFSAERLKGVDSTLKIQPAKLEDSAVYLCASSDLSGGYNEQFFGPGTRLTVL.

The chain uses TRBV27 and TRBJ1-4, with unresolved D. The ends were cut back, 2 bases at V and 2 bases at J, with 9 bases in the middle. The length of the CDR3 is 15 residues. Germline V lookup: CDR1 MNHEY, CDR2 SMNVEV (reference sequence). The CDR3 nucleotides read TGTGCCAGCAGTTTAATGGGAGGGACTAATGAAAAACTGTTTTTT. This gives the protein CASSLMGGTNEKLFF.

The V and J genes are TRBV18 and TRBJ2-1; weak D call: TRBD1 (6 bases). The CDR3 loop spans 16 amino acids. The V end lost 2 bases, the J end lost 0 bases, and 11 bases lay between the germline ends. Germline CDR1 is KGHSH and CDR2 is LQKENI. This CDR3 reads CASSPRDTSSYNEQFF. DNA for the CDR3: TGTGCCAGCTCACCAAGGGACACCTCCTCCTACAATGAGCAGTTCTTC.

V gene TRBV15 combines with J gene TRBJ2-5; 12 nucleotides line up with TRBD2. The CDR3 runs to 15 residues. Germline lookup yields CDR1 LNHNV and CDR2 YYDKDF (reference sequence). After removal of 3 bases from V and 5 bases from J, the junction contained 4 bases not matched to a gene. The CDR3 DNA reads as TGTGCCACCAGCAGCAGACTAGCGGGAGTGGAGACCCAGTACTTC. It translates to CATSSRLAGVETQYF.

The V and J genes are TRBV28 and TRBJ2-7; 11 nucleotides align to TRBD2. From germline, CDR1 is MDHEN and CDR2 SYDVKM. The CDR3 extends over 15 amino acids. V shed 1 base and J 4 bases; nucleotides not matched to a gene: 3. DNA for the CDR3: TGTGCCAGCAGTTTATCTACTAGCGGGAGATACGAGCAGTACTTC. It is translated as CASSLSTSGRYEQYF.

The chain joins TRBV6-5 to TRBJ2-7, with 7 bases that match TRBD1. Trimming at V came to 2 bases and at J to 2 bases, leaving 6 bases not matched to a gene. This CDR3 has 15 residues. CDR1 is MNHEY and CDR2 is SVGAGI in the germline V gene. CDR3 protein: CASSYSVQGAYEQYF. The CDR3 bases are TGTGCCAGCAGTTACAGTGTTCAGGGGGCCTACGAGCAGTACTTC.

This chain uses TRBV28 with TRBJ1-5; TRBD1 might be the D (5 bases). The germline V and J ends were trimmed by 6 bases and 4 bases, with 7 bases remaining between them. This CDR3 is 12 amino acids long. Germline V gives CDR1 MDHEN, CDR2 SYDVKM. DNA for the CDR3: TGTGCCAGCAGGGACAATAATCAGCCCCAGCATTTT. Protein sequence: CASRDNNQPQHF.

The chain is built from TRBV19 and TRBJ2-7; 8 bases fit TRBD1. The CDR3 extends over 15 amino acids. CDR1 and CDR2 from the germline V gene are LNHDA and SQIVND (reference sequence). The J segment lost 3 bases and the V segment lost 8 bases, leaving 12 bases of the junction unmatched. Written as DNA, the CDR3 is TGTGCCAGTGCCGCTGCGGGACAGGTGGGCTACGAGCAGTACTTC. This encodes CASAAAGQVGYEQYF.

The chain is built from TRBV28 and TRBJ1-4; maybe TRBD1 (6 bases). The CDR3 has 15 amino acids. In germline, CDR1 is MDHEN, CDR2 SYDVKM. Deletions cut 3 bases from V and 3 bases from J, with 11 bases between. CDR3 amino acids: CASSFWGAANEKLFF. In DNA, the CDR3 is TGTGCCAGCAGTTTCTGGGGGGCCGCTAATGAAAAACTGTTTTTT.

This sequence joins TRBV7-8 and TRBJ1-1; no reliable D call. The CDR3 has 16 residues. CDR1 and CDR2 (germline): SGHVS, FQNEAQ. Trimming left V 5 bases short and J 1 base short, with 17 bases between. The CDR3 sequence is CASSPEMRAGNTEAFF. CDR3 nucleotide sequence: TGTGCCAGCAGCCCTGAGATGCGGGCGGGGAACACTGAAGCTTTCTTT.

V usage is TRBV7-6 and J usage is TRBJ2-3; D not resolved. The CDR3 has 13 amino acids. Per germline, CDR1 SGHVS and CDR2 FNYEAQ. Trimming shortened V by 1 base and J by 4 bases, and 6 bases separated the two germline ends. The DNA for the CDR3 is TGTGCCAGCAGCTTAGTTTGGGCAGATACGCAGTATTTT. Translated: CASSLVWADTQYF. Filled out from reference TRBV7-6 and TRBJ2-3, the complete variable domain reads GAGVSQSPRYKVTKRGQDVALRCDPISGHVSLYWYRQALGQGPEFLTYFNYEAQQDKSGLPNDRFSAERPEGSISTLTIQRTEQRDSAMYRCASSLVWADTQYFGPGTRLTVL.

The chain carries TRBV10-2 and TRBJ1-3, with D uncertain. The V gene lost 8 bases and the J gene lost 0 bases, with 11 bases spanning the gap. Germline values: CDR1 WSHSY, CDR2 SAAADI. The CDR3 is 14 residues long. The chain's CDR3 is CASQAGSSGNTIYF. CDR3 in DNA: TGCGCCAGCCAGGCGGGCAGCTCTGGAAACACCATATATTTT.

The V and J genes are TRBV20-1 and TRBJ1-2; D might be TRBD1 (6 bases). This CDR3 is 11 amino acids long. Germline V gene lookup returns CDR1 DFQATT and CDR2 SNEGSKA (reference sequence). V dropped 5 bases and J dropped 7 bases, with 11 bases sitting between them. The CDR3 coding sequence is TGCAGTGCTCAGACAGGCAGTGGCTACACCTTC. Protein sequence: CSAQTGSGYTF.

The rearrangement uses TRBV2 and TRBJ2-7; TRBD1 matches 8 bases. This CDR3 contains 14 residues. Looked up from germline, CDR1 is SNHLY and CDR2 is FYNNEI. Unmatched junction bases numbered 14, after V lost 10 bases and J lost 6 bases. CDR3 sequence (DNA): TGTGCCATCCATACAGGGACAGGCCCCTTCGAGCAGTACTTC. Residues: CAIHTGTGPFEQYF. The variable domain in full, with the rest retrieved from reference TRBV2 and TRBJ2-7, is EPEVTQTPSHQVTQMGQEVILRCVPISNHLYFYWYRQILGQKVEFLVSFYNNEISEKSEIFDDQFSVERPDGSNFTLKIRSTKLEDSAMYFCAIHTGTGPFEQYFGPGTRLTVT.

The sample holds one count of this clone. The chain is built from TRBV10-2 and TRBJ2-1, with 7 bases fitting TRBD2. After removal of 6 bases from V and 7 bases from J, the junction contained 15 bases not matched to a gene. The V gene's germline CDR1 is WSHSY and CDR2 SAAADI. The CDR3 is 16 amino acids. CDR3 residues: CASRSGISGRKNEQFF. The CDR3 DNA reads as TGCGCCAGCAGAAGTGGAATTAGCGGGCGCAAGAATGAGCAGTTCTTC.

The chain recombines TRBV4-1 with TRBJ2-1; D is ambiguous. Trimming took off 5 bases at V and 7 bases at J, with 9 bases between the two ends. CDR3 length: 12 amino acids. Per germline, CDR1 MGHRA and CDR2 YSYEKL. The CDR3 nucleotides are TGCGCCAGCAGCTCCCTCGCTAATGAGCAGTTCTTC. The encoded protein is CASSSLANEQFF.

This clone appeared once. CDR3 DNA: TGTGCCAGCAGCCCCCTGACAGACTACACCGGGGAGCTGTTTTTT. Translation: CASSPLTDYTGELFF. This rearrangement joins TRBV4-2 to TRBJ2-2; perhaps TRBD1 as D (5 bases). This CDR3 contains 15 residues. Germline values: CDR1 LGHNA, CDR2 YNFKEQ. The germline V and J ends were trimmed by 4 bases and 3 bases, with 12 bases remaining between them.

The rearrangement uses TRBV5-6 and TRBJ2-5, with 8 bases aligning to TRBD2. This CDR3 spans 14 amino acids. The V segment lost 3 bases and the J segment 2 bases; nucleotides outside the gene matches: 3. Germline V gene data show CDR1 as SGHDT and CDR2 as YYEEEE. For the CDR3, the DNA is TGTGCCAGCAGCTCCGGGGGGGATCAAGAGACCCAGTACTTC. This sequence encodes CASSSGGDQETQYF. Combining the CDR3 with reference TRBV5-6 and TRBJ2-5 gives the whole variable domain DAGVTQSPTHLIKTRGQQVTLRCSPKSGHDTVSWYQQALGQGPQFIFQYYEEEERQRGNFPDRFSGHQFPNYSSELNVNALLLGDSALYLCASSSGGDQETQYFGPGTRLLVL.

The CDR3 is CARSIPSGGPNYEQYF. The CDR3 DNA follows: TGTGCCAGAAGTATACCTTCAGGGGGCCCTAACTACGAGCAGTACTTC. This chain joins TRBV5-3 and TRBJ2-7; 8 bases align to TRBD1. TRBV5-3 is treated as an ORF (open reading frame) with a function not yet certain. The CDR3 consists of 16 residues. V trimming: 5 bases; J trimming: 3 bases; junction bases outside the gene matches: 13.